Listed here are 24 T cell receptor beta chains from one sample, sequenced in a study of T-cell reconstitution after alpha-beta-depleted transplantation in children. Unique molecular identifiers were used to barcode this TCRbeta library. TCRdb re-analysed the PCR reads in MiXCR, keeping a single row per CDR3 protein. The data show some 640,000 distinct CDR3 sequences, 16% seen once. The input for sequencing was PBMCs from the stem cell graft donor, taken from the stem cell graft. These receptors came from a human donor who donated a stem cell graft to a child with acute myeloid leukemia.

V usage is TRBV6-4 and J usage is TRBJ2-3; 11 bases fit TRBD2. CDR1 MRHNA and CDR2 SNTAGT come from the germline V gene. J lost 4 bases, V lost 5 bases, and 5 bases had no gene match. The CDR3 consists of 15 residues. In DNA form, the CDR3 reads TGTGCCAGCAGTCGGACTAGCGGGCGCTCAGATACGCAGTATTTT. Its translation: CASSRTSGRSDTQYF.

A few counts support this clonotype. The rearrangement joins TRBV20-1 to TRBJ2-2; D is perhaps TRBD2 (7 bases). This CDR3 has 16 residues. Trimming left V 5 bases short and J 1 base short, with 17 bases between. Germline loops: CDR1 DFQATT, CDR2 SNEGSKA (reference sequence). This CDR3 reads CSARGGGLQNTGELFF. The CDR3 bases are TGCAGTGCTCGAGGGGGGGGACTTCAGAACACCGGGGAGCTGTTTTTT.

This clonotype was detected a few times. The chain couples TRBV12-3 or TRBV12-4 to TRBJ1-4; unclear D gene. CDR3 length: 14 amino acids. Trimming left V 6 bases short and J 0 bases short, with 8 bases between. The CDR3 loop is CASRFFATNEKLFF. The DNA of the CDR3 is TGTGCCAGCAGATTCTTTGCAACTAATGAAAAACTGTTTTTT.

There are a few counts of this clonotype. The CDR3 nucleotides are TGTGCCACCAGCAAAGGCCCAACAGACATCACAGATACGCAGTATTTT. Residues: CATSKGPTDITDTQYF. V gene TRBV15 combines with J gene TRBJ2-3; D unresolved. The V end lost 4 bases, the J end lost 2 bases, and 16 bases lay between the germline ends. CDR3 length: 16 residues. Germline CDR1 and CDR2: LNHNV and YYDKDF (reference sequence).

The chain combines TRBV7-2 with TRBJ1-6; 9 bases are a match to TRBD1. This CDR3 has 20 amino acids. Looked up from germline, CDR1 is SGHTA and CDR2 is FQGNSA. V gave up 5 bases and J gave up 0 bases; unmatched junction bases: 14. The chain's CDR3 is CASSRIDIGQGSSYNSPLHF. CDR3 bases: TGTGCCAGCAGCCGGATAGATATTGGACAGGGGAGCTCCTATAATTCACCCCTCCACTTT.

This clonotype was observed many times. The chain employs TRBV13 and TRBJ2-1; D is possibly TRBD2 (7 bases). Germline V gene lookup returns CDR1 PRHDT and CDR2 FYEKMQ (reference sequence). Trimming cost V 0 bases and J 2 bases, with 11 bases left between them. The CDR3 spans 16 residues. The DNA for the CDR3 is TGTGCCAGCAGCTTAGGTCTGCGGGGGCCCTACAATGAGCAGTTCTTC. Encoded protein: CASSLGLRGPYNEQFF.

This clonotype was seen at least ten times. The rearrangement joins TRBV20-1 to TRBJ2-6; D perhaps matches TRBD1 (6 bases). The V and J ends lost 5 bases and 4 bases respectively, with 9 bases between them. The germline V gene has CDR1 DFQATT and CDR2 SNEGSKA (reference sequence). CDR3 length: 13 residues. CDR3 amino acids: CSALGAGANVLTF. Written as DNA, the CDR3 is TGCAGTGCTCTGGGGGCGGGGGCCAACGTCCTGACTTTC.

This clonotype has a handful of counts. This rearrangement joins TRBV6-1 to TRBJ2-7; TRBD2 matches 8 bases. Germline-derived CDR1 and CDR2 are MNHNS and SASEGT. There are 14 residues in the CDR3. V trimming: 6 bases; J trimming: 4 bases; junction bases outside the gene matches: 8. CDR3 residues: CASRPGGVAYEQYV. The CDR3 DNA reads TGTGCCAGCAGACCCGGGGGGGTTGCTTACGAGCAGTACGTC.

This sequence joins TRBV10-2 and TRBJ1-1; D might be TRBD1 (5 bases). V was cut by 2 bases and J by 2 bases, with 15 bases left in between. The CDR3 totals 16 residues. Germline CDR1 is WSHSY and CDR2 is SAAADI. Here the CDR3 reads CASSEALGVRNTEAFF. For the CDR3, the DNA is TGCGCCAGCAGTGAGGCCCTAGGGGTCCGAAACACTGAAGCTTTCTTT.

This clonotype appeared many times. The rearrangement uses TRBV7-3 and TRBJ1-1, with a weak D call TRBD1 (5 bases). The CDR3 has 13 amino acids. Germline V gene lookup returns CDR1 SGHTA and CDR2 FQGTGA. V gave up 3 bases and J gave up 8 bases, with 13 bases separating them. The CDR3, as DNA: TGTGCCAGCAGCTTTAGTAGGGGCACCGAAGCTTTCTTT. It yields the protein CASSFSRGTEAFF.

This clonotype was observed a few times. The J gene is TRBJ2-5, the V gene TRBV5-1; TRBD2 might be the D (5 bases). The CDR3 covers 14 residues. V shed 5 bases and J shed 5 bases, with 16 bases lying between them. Germline V gene lookup returns CDR1 SGHRS and CDR2 YFSETQ. The CDR3, as DNA: TGCGCCAGCAGTGTCCAGGAGGCCGGGGAGACCCAGTACTTC. It yields the protein CASSVQEAGETQYF.

As concerns this clonotype: With a much larger clone just one base away, this may be a read error. This rearrangement joins TRBV15 to TRBJ2-1, with D possibly being TRBD1 or TRBD2 (5 bases each). CDR3 size: 14 residues. Looked up from germline, CDR1 is LNHNV and CDR2 is YYDKDF (reference sequence). This CDR3 reads CAASGTSSYDEQFF. The CDR3 bases are TGTGCCGCCTCAGGGACGAGCTCCTACGATGAGCAGTTCTTC.

There are a few counts of this clonotype. The chain couples TRBV7-2 to TRBJ2-7; the D gene is possibly TRBD2 (6 bases). The V gene lost 5 bases and the J gene lost 6 bases, with 17 bases spanning the gap. This CDR3 contains 14 residues. In germline, CDR1 is SGHTA, CDR2 FQGNSA. CDR3 sequence reads: CASSPMGTGVEQYF. CDR3 in DNA: TGTGCCAGCAGCCCTATGGGGACTGGGGTCGAGCAGTACTTC.

This clonotype was observed many times. V usage is TRBV9 and J usage is TRBJ2-1; a weak D match, TRBD2 (6 bases). Germline CDR1 SGDLS, CDR2 YYNGEE. Trimming left V 2 bases short and J 6 bases short, with 9 bases between. CDR3 length equals 13 residues. The CDR3 region is CASSVGGGNEQFF. The CDR3 bases are TGTGCCAGCAGCGTGGGGGGAGGCAATGAGCAGTTCTTC.

This chain links TRBV24-1 with TRBJ2-1, with TRBD2 as a possible D gene (6 bases). Per the germline V gene, CDR1 is KGHDR and CDR2 is SFDVKD. Trimming shortened V by 3 bases and J by 7 bases, and 12 bases separated the two germline ends. The CDR3 is 14 amino acids. Written as DNA, the CDR3 is TGTGCCACCAGTGATCGGACGGGGAGGAATGAGCAGTTCTTC. Its protein is CATSDRTGRNEQFF.

The chain links TRBV5-1 to TRBJ2-1; D may be TRBD1 or TRBD2 (5 bases each). V lost 4 bases and J lost 10, with 9 bases in between. The CDR3 has 11 amino acids. CDR1 is SGHRS and CDR2 is YFSETQ in the germline V gene. CDR3 sequence reads: CASSRDLEQFF. The CDR3 DNA is TGCGCCAGCAGCCGGGACCTGGAGCAGTTCTTC.

Ten or more counts support this clonotype. The chain employs TRBV20-1 and TRBJ2-5, with 9 nucleotides matching TRBD2. Germline trimming cut 0 bases from V and 5 bases from J; bases unmatched to any gene: 13. This CDR3 contains 17 residues. Germline loops: CDR1 DFQATT, CDR2 SNEGSKA (reference sequence). DNA of the CDR3: TGCAGTGCTAGAGACCTGAAGCGGCGGGGGGGCCGCGAGACCCAGTACTTC. Its translation: CSARDLKRRGGRETQYF.

This clonotype was counted ten times or more. This chain joins TRBV12-3 or TRBV12-4 and TRBJ2-2; weak D call: TRBD2 (5 bases). This CDR3 has 13 amino acids. Trimming removed 5 bases at V and 5 bases at J, with 9 bases between. CDR3 sequence reads: CASSQRATGELFF. In DNA, the CDR3 is TGTGCCAGCAGTCAGAGGGCGACCGGGGAGCTGTTTTTT.

This clonotype has a handful of counts. The V call is TRBV12-3 or TRBV12-4, the J call TRBJ1-1; 8 positions match TRBD1. The CDR3 spans 15 residues. V lost 5 bases and J lost 2; bases outside the gene matches: 7. The CDR3 spells CASSASGGFNTEAFF. In DNA, the CDR3 is TGTGCCAGCAGTGCTTCAGGGGGCTTTAACACTGAAGCTTTCTTT.

This clonotype was seen ten or more times. The CDR3 spells CSARGGSFQPQHF. The CDR3, as DNA: TGCAGTGCTAGAGGGGGCAGCTTCCAGCCCCAGCATTTT. The rearrangement joins TRBV20-1 to TRBJ1-5; the D gene is possibly TRBD1 (5 bases). The CDR3 contains 13 residues. Trimming pared 1 base from V and 7 bases from J, leaving 11 bases between. CDR1 DFQATT and CDR2 SNEGSKA come from the germline V gene (reference sequence).

Many counts were recorded for this clonotype. CDR3 nucleotides: TGTGCCACCAGTGCCGTCGCGGATTCACCCCTCCACTTT. Its translation is CATSAVADSPLHF. The J gene is TRBJ1-6, the V gene TRBV24-1, with unresolved D. There are 13 residues in the CDR3. CDR1 KGHDR and CDR2 SFDVKD come from the germline V gene. V was clipped by 5 bases and J by 8 bases, with 9 bases between them.

This clonotype has at least ten counts. The chain is built from TRBV20-1 and TRBJ2-5; 10 nucleotides match TRBD1. The CDR3 loop spans 14 amino acids. Germline V gene lookup returns CDR1 DFQATT and CDR2 SNEGSKA (reference sequence). V lost 0 bases, J lost 3 bases, and 1 base stayed unmatched. The CDR3 reads CSARDGTGEETQYF. Here the CDR3 DNA reads TGCAGTGCTAGAGATGGGACAGGGGAAGAGACCCAGTACTTC.

This clonotype was seen more than once but under ten times. The chain links TRBV20-1 to TRBJ2-2; 8 bases are a match to TRBD2. Germline loops: CDR1 DFQATT, CDR2 SNEGSKA (reference sequence). Trimming at V came to 3 bases and at J to 6 bases, leaving 6 bases not matched to a gene. This CDR3 region has 14 residues. The CDR3 nucleotides are TGCAGTGCTAGGTTGATAGCGGGGTCCGGGGAGCTGTTTTTT. Translation gives CSARLIAGSGELFF.

This clonotype was seen many times. The rearrangement joins TRBV20-1 to TRBJ1-2; no clear D. The CDR3 is 14 residues long. Germline CDR1 is DFQATT and CDR2 is SNEGSKA (reference sequence). V lost 2 bases to trimming and J lost 3 bases, with 13 bases between them. This CDR3 is CSARSNRDYYGYTF. CDR3 bases: TGCAGTGCTAGATCGAACCGGGATTACTATGGCTACACCTTC.